This entry concerns a single T cell receptor beta chain. Its target is not known. These data belong to a study of T-cell memory formation after mild COVID-19. General study findings and limits: CD8+ contracting clones occupied EMRA, while CD4+ ones occupied mainly CM and EM.

TCRdb re-analysed the 5' RACE reads in MiXCR, keeping a single row per CDR3 protein. The sample shows 160,000 or so distinct CDR3 sequences, about a third of them seen only once. The receptor comes from an adult woman who had mild COVID-19 (a few samples of this study predate the infection). Cell type and time point are not known. The source material was PBMCs or a T cell subset sorted from them (not recorded which).

The CDR3 is CASSVWGNTEAFF. CDR3 coding DNA: TGTGCCAGCAGCGTGTGGGGGAACACTGAAGCTTTCTTT. The J gene is TRBJ1-1, the V gene TRBV9; D unresolved. V lost 2 bases, J lost 1 base, and 6 bases lay in between. Germline V gene data show CDR1 as SGDLS and CDR2 as YYNGEE. This CDR3 region has 13 residues.